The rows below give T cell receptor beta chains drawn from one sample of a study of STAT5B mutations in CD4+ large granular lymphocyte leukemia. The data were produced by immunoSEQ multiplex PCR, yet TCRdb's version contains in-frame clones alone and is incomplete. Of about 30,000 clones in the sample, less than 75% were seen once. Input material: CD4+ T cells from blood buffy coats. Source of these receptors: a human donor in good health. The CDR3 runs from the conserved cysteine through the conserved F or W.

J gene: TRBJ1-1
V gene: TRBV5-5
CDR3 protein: CASSLGHSGTEAFF

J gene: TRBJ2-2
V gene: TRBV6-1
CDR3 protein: CASSGQSDTGELFF

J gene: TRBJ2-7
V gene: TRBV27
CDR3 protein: CARTGDSLSSYEQYF

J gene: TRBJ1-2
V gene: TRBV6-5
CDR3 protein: CASSYLITGDYGYTF

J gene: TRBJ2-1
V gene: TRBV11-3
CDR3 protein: CASSLGVGGAYNEQFF

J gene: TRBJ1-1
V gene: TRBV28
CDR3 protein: CASSWGQLMMAFF

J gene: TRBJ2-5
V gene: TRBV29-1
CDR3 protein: CSVDIGETQYF

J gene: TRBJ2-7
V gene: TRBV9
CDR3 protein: CASSPGGGDYEQYF

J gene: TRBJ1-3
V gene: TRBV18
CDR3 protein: CASSPGTTYSGNTIYF

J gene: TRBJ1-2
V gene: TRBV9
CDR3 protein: CASSVGQGEGYGYTF

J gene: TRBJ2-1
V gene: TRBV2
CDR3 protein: CASSSRSGGAYNEQFF

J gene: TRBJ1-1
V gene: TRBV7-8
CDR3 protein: CASSPIPGQGANTEAFF

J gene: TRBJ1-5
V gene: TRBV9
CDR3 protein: CASSVAADLQPQHF

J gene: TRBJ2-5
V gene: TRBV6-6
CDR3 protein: CASRTGFGQETQYF

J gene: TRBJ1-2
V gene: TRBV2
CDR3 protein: CASRGQPPFYYGYTF

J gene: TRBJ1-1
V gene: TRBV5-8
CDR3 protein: CASSLLTGVVEAFF

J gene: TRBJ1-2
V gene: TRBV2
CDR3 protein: CASRVRANYGYTF

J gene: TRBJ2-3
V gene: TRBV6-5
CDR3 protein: CASSYRGRTDTQYF

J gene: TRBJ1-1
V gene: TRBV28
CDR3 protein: CASSRQGGNTEAFF

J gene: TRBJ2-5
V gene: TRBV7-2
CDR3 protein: CASSLGRMRQETQYF

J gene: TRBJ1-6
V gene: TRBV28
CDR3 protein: CASSLGSKNNSPLHF

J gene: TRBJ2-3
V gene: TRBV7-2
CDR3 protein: CASSSSGPSTDTQYF

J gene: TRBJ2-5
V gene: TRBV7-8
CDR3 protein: CASSLGGQGRQTQYF

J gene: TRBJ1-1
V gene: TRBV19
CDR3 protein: CASSMSTGATEAFF

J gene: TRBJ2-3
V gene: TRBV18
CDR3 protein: CASSRMSPGLAGGPSSTDTQYF

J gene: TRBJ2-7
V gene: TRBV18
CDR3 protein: CASSLEQGSSSYEQYF

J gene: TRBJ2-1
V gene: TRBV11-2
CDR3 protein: CASQVGRGNNEQFF

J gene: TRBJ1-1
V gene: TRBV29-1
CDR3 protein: CSVMPGNTEAFF

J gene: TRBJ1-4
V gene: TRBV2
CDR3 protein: CASSERQVDKLFF

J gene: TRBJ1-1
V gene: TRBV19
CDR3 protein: CASRRNTEAFF

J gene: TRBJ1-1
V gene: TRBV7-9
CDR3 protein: CASSPKEGLIFAEAFF

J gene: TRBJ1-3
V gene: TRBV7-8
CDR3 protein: CASSLAMGSGNTIYF

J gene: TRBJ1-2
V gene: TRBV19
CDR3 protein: CASSPGQGNYGYTF

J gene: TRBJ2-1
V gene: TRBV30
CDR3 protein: CAWSPSPGEQFF

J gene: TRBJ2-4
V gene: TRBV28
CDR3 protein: CASRTRTSNFKNIQYF

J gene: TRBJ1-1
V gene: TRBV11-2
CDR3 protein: CASSTTGGWITEAFF

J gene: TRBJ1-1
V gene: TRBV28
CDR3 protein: CASTRGLGNTEAFF

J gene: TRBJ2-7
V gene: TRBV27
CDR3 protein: CASRLRIAGADYEQYF

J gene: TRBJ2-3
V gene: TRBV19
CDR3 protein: CASSRQNTDTQYF

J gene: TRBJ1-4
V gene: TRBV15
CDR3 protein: CATSRGGVTNEKLFF

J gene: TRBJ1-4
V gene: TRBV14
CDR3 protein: CASSQSPPGPREKLFF

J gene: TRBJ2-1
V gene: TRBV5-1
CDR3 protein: CASSLVTVLWDEQFF

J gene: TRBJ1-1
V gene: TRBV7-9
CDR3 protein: CASSWGTPGAEAFF

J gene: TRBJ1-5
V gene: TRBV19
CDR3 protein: CASSISPGFNQPQHF

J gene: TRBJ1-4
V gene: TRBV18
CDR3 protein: CASSPPISATNEKLFF

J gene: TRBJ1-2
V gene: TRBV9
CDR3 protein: CASSASPDSIYGYTF

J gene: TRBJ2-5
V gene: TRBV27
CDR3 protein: CASSFQWGTQETQYF

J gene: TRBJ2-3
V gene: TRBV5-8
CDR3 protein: CASSPGLAGSGTQYF

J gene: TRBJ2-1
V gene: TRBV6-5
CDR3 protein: CASQSVAYNEQFF

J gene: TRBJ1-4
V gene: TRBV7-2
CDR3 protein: CASSRGQANEKLFF

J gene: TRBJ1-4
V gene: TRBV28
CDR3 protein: CATSRTTNEKLFF

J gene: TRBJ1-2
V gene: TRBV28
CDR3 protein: CAGGGLGYGYTF

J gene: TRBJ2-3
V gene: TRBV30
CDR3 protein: CAGGQPLQYF

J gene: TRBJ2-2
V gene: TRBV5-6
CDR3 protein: CASSYRYTGELFF

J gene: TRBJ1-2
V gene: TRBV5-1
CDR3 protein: CASSLAGGQGAIDGYTF

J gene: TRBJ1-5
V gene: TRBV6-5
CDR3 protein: CASSVRDRDSQPQHF

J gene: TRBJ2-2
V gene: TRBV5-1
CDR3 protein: CASSAGLAGTGELFF

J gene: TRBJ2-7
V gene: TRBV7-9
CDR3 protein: CASSRVGGSYEQYF

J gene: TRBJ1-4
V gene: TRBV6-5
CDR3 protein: CASSSGGLGEKLFF